The TCR beta chain under discussion was sequenced for a study of T cell responses to AZD1222 COVID-19 vaccine. This clone was seen once. The method was immunoSEQ multiplex PCR; TCRdb's version includes in-frame clones alone and lacks a portion of them. The sample contains roughly 120,000 clones, roughly 90% of which appear only once. Germline CDR1 reads MDHEN; CDR2 reads SYDVKM. J gave up 5 bases and V 2 bases, and 6 bases lay outside the gene matches. The CDR3 has 15 amino acids. Sample: peripheral blood, taken on day 0 of MenACWY control vaccination. The chain carries TRBV28 and TRBJ2-7; 10 bases align to TRBD2. The clonotype originates from an adult in good health. The CDR3 DNA reads TGTGCCAGCAGTTTAACTAGCGGGATTCTGGACGAGCAGTACTTC. This sequence encodes CASSLTSGILDEQYF.